This TCR beta chain comes out of a study of T cell repertoires in aging, cancer and after chemotherapy. Across the study: The full dataset contained millions of TCR reads. The study, taken as a whole, reports: Age-matched healthy donors had significantly more diverse, less clonal blood TCR repertoires than untreated cancer patients.

Remarks on this clonotype: Its antigen is not identified.

There are 16 residues in the CDR3. J was trimmed by 2 bases and V by 1 base; bases with no gene match: 6. Germline CDR1 is SEHNR and CDR2 is FQNEAQ (reference sequence). Peripheral blood genomic DNA, not sorted cells or RNA, was the template. Multiplex touch-down PCR with TRB-A/B primers amplified rearranged V-D-J TRB sequences. TCRdb reprocessed the multiplex PCR reads with MiXCR, giving one entry per CDR3 protein. In the table there are approximately 1,300 distinct CDR3 sequences, about 25% of which are singletons. Source material: blood. This receptor was identified in a human donor with a blood cancer. The chain is built from TRBV7-9 and TRBJ2-5, with TRBD2 matching 8 bases. The CDR3 DNA reads TGTGCCAGCAGCTTAGGTCCGGGGGGGCTTCAAGAGACCCAGTACTTC. This translates into CASSLGPGGLQETQYF. The full variable domain, its missing parts supplied by reference TRBV7-9 and TRBJ2-5, is DTGVSQNPRHKITKRGQNVTFRCDPISEHNRLYWYRQTLGQGPEFLTYFQNEAQLEKSRLLSDRFSAERPKGSFSTLEIQRTEQGDSAMYLCASSLGPGGLQETQYFGPGTRLLVL.